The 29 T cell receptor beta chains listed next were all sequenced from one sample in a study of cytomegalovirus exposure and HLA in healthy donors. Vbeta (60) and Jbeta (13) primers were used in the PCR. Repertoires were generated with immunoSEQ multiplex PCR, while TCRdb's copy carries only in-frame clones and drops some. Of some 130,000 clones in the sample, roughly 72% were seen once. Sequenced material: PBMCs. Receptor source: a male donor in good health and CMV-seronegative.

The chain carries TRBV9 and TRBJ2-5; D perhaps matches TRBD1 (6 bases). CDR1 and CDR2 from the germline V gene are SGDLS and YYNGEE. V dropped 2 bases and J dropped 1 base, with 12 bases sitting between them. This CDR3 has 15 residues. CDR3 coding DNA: TGTGCCAGCAGCGTGAGGGGGAGCAGCCAAGAGACCCAGTACTTC. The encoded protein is CASSVRGSSQETQYF.

CDR3 amino acids: CASRQGGDEQFF. In DNA form, the CDR3 reads TGCGCCAGCAGACAGGGTGGCGATGAGCAGTTCTTC. The gene calls are TRBV5-1 and TRBJ2-1; TRBD1 is a possible D gene (6 bases). CDR1 and CDR2 from the germline V gene are SGHRS and YFSETQ. The V gene lost 5 bases and the J gene lost 8 bases, with 11 bases spanning the gap. The CDR3 is 12 amino acids.

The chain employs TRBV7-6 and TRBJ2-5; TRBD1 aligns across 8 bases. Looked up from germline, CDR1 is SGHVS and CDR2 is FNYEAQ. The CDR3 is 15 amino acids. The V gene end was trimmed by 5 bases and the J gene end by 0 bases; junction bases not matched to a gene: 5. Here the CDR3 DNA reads TGTGCCAGCAGCATAAACAGGGGGGACCAAGAGACCCAGTACTTC. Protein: CASSINRGDQETQYF.

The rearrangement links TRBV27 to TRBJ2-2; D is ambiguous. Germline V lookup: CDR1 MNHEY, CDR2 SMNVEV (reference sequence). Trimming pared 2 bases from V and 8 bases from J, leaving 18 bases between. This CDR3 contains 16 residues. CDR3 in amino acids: CASSLRRRPAMGELFF. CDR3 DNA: TGTGCCAGCAGTTTACGCCGGAGACCTGCTATGGGGGAGCTGTTTTTT.

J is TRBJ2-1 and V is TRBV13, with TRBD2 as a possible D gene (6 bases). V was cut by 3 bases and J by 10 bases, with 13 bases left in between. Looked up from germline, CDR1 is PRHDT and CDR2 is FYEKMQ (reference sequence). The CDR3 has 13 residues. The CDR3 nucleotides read TGTGCCAGCAGCTTCGGGAGCACCGACGAGCAGTTCTTC. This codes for CASSFGSTDEQFF.

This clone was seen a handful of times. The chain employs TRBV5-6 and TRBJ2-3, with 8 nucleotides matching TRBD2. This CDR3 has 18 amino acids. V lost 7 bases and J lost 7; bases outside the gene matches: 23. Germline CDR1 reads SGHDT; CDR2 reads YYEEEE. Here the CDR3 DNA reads TGTGCCAGCTGCTCCTCGGTGGGCGGGGGGAAGAGGCGACATACGCAGTATTTT. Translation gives CASCSSVGGGKRRHTQYF.

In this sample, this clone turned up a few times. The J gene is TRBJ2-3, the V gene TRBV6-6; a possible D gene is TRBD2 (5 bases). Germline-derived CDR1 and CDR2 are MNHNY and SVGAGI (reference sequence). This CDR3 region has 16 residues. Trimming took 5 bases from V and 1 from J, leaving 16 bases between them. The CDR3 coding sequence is TGTGCCAGCAGTCCCTTGAGGGAGAGGGGCACAGATACGCAGTATTTT. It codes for CASSPLRERGTDTQYF.

CDR3 sequence (DNA): TGTGCCAGCAGTTTAAGTCCCTACACAGATACGCAGTATTTT. It translates to CASSLSPYTDTQYF. The chain couples TRBV27 to TRBJ2-3; D uncertain. Per germline, CDR1 MNHEY and CDR2 SMNVEV (reference sequence). The CDR3 spans 14 residues. Trimming removed 2 bases at V and 2 bases at J, with 8 bases between.

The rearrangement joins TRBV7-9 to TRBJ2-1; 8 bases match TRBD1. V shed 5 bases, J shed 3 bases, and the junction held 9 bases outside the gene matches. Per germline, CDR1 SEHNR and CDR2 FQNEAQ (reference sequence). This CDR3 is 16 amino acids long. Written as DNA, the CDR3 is TGTGCCAGCAGCATTAACAGGGGGAAAGTCTACAATGAGCAGTTCTTC. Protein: CASSINRGKVYNEQFF.

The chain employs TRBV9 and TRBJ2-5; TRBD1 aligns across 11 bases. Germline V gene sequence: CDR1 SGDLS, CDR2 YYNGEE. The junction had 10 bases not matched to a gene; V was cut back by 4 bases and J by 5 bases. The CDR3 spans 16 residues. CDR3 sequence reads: CASSLRTGGFSETQYF. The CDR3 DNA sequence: TGTGCCAGCAGCCTGCGGACAGGGGGCTTTTCGGAGACCCAGTACTTC.

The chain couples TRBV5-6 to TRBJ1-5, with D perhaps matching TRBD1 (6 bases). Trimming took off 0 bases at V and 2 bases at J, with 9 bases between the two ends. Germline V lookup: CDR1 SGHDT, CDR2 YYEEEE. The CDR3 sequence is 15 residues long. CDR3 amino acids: CASSLGYRGNQPQHF. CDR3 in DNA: TGTGCCAGCAGCTTGGGGTACAGGGGCAATCAGCCCCAGCATTTT.

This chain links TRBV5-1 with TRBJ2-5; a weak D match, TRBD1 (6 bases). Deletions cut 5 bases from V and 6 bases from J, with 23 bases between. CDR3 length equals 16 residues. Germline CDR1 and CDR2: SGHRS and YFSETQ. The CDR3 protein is CASRGTQGAEGQTQYF. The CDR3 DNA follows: TGCGCCAGCAGAGGAACACAGGGTGCCGAGGGTCAGACCCAGTACTTC.

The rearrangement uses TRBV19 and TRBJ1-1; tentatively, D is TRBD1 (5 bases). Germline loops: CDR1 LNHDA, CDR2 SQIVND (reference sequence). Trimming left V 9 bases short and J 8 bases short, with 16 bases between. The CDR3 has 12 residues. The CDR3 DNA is TGTGCCAGCACCCTTGGGGGGAGCGAAGCTTTCTTT. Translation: CASTLGGSEAFF.

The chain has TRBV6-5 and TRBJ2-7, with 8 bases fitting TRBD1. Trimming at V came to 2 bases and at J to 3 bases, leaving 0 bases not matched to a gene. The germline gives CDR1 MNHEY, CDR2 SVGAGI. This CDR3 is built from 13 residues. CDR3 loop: CASSYDRGYEQYF. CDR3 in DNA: TGTGCCAGCAGTTACGACAGGGGCTACGAGCAGTACTTC.

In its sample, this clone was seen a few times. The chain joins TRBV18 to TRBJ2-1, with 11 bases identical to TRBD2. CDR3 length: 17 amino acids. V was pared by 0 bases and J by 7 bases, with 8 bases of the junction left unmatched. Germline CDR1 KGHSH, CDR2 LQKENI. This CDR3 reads CASSPPRLAGQGNEQFF. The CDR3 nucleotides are TGTGCCAGCTCACCACCGAGACTAGCGGGACAGGGTAATGAGCAGTTCTTC.

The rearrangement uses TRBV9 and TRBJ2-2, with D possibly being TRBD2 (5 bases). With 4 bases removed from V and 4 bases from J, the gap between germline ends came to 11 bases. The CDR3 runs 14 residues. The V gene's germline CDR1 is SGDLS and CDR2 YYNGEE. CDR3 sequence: CASSPPGVTGELFF. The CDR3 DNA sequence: TGTGCCAGCAGCCCCCCCGGGGTCACCGGGGAGCTGTTTTTT.

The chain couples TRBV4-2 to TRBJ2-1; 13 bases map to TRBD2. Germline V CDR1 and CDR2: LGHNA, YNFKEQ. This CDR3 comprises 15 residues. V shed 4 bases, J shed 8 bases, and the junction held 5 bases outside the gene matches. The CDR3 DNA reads TGTGCCAGCAGCCCTCGGACTAGCGGGGGCGATGAGCAGTTCTTC. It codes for CASSPRTSGGDEQFF.

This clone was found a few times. In DNA, the CDR3 is TGTGCCAGCAGCAAACATATAACCTATAATTCACCCCTCCACTTT. Protein: CASSKHITYNSPLHF. The chain combines TRBV7-9 with TRBJ1-6; the D is unclear. CDR1 and CDR2 from the germline V gene are SEHNR and FQNEAQ (reference sequence). V lost 5 bases and J lost 2, with 10 bases in between. The CDR3 length is 15 residues.

CDR3 sequence reads: CASSVDRDNTEAFF. The CDR3 DNA reads TGTGCCAGCAGTGTAGACAGGGACAACACTGAAGCTTTCTTT. The rearrangement uses TRBV27 and TRBJ1-1, with 7 bases matching TRBD1. There are 14 residues in the CDR3. The germline gives CDR1 MNHEY, CDR2 SMNVEV (reference sequence). The V gene end was trimmed by 5 bases and the J gene end by 2 bases; junction bases not matched to a gene: 5.

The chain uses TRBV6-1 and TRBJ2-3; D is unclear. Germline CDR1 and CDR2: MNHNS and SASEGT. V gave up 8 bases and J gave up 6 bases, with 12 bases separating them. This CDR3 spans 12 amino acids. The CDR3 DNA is TGTGCCAGCCGATCCGACGGGGATACGCAGTATTTT. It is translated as CASRSDGDTQYF.

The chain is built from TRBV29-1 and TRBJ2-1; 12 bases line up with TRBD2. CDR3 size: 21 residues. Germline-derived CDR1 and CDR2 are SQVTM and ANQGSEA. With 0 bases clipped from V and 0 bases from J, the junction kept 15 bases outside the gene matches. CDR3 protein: CSVEDLRLAGGPASSYNEQFF. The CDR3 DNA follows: TGCAGCGTTGAAGATCTTCGGCTAGCGGGAGGGCCAGCGAGCTCCTACAATGAGCAGTTCTTC.

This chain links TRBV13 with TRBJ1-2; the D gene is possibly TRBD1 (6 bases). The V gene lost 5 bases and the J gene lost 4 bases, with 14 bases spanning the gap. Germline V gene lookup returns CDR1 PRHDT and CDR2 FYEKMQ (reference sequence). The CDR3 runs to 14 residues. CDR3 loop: CASSRRGDGYGYTF. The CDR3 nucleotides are TGTGCCAGCAGCCGCAGGGGTGATGGCTATGGCTACACCTTC.

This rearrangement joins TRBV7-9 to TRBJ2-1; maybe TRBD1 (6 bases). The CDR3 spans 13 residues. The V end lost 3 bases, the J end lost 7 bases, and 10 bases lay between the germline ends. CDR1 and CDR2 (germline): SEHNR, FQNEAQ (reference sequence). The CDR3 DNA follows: TGTGCCAGCAGCTTCCTAACAGGGAATGAGCAGTTCTTC. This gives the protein CASSFLTGNEQFF.

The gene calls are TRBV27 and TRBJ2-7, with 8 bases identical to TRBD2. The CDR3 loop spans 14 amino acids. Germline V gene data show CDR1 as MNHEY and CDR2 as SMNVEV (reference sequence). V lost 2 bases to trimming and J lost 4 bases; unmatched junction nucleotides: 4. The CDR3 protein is CASSLQRERYEQYF. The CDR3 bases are TGTGCCAGCAGTTTACAGCGGGAGAGGTACGAGCAGTACTTC.

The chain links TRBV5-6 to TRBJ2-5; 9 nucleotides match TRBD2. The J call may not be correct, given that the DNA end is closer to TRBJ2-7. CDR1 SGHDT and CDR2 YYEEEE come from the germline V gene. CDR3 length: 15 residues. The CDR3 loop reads CASSLFSGSLHEQYF. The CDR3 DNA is TGTGCCAGCAGCCTGTTTAGCGGGAGTCTCCACGAGCAGTACTTC.

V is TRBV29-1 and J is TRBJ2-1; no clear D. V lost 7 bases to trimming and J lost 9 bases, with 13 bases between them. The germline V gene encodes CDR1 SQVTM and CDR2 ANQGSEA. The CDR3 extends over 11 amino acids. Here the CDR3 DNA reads TGCAGCGCGAATAACGCGGCTGAGCAGTTCTTC. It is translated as CSANNAAEQFF.

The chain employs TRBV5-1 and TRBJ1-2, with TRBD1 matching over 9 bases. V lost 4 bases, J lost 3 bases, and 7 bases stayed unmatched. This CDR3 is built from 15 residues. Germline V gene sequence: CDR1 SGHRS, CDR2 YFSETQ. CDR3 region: CASSLRTGGDYGYTF. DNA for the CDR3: TGCGCCAGCAGCCTAAGAACAGGGGGCGACTATGGCTACACCTTC.

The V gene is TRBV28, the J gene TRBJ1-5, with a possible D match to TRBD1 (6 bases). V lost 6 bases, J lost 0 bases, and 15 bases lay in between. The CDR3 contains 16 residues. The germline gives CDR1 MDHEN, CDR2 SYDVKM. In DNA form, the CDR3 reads TGTGCCAGCAGCCCGGGGACAACTTATAGCAATCAGCCCCAGCATTTT. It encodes CASSPGTTYSNQPQHF.

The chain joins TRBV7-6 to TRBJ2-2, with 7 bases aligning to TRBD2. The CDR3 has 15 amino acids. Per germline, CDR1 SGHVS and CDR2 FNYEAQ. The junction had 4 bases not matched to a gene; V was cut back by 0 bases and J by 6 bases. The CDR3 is CASSLAWRGSGELFF. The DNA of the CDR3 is TGTGCCAGCAGCTTAGCGTGGCGGGGGTCCGGGGAGCTGTTTTTT.